This is a list of T cell receptor beta chains from one sample in a study of T cells in localized non-small cell lung cancer. Data came from immunoSEQ multiplex PCR; TCRdb stores just in-frame clones and leaves some out. The sample lists around 54,000 clones; 86% were seen once. This specimen was peripheral blood, taken before any cancer treatment. These receptors all stem from a male donor at least 60 years old with stage III squamous cell lung carcinoma. CDR3s include the opening cysteine and the closing phenylalanine or tryptophan. The order of the fields is D gene, J gene, V gene, clone size, CDR3 DNA, CDR3 protein. A D gene is named only where the DNA matches it firmly. Size tells how often a clone was seen (once, few, many) or the class of an expanded clone, and some rows leave it out.

d_gene: -
j_gene: TRBJ2-5
v_gene: TRBV5-1
abundance: -
CDR3nt: TGCGCCAGCAGCTTGACGACTAGAAAGGGAGCGGGCCCCCAAGAGACCCAGTACTTC
CDR3aa: CASSLTTRKGAGPQETQYF

d_gene: TRBD2
j_gene: TRBJ2-2
v_gene: TRBV4-1
abundance: -
CDR3nt: TGCGCCAGCAGCCCGTTGACTAGCGGGAGGAACACCGGGGAGCTGTTTTTT
CDR3aa: CASSPLTSGRNTGELFF

d_gene: TRBD2
j_gene: TRBJ2-3
v_gene: TRBV18
abundance: -
CDR3nt: TGTGCCAGCTCACCACCCCTAGCGGGCACAGATACGCAGTATTTT
CDR3aa: CASSPPLAGTDTQYF

d_gene: TRBD1
j_gene: TRBJ1-5
v_gene: TRBV6-1
abundance: -
CDR3nt: TGTGCCAGCAGCGAAGGGGGCCTGCCGAATCAGCCCCAGCATTTT
CDR3aa: CASSEGGLPNQPQHF

d_gene: -
j_gene: TRBJ1-4
v_gene: TRBV30
abundance: -
CDR3nt: TGTGCCTGGAGTGTGCCCGGGAGCCTTAATGAAAAACTGTTTTTT
CDR3aa: CAWSVPGSLNEKLFF

d_gene: -
j_gene: TRBJ2-2
v_gene: TRBV19
abundance: -
CDR3nt: TGTGCCAGTAGTATCCGTATAGCTATCAGCTTGTCCGGGGAGCTGTTTTTT
CDR3aa: CASSIRIAISLSGELFF

d_gene: -
j_gene: TRBJ2-3
v_gene: TRBV7-3
abundance: -
CDR3nt: TGTGCCAGCAGCTCCACAGATACGCAGTATTTT
CDR3aa: CASSSTDTQYF

d_gene: TRBD1
j_gene: TRBJ1-6
v_gene: TRBV5-1
abundance: -
CDR3nt: TGCGCCAGCAGCTTGAATGGAGGACAGGGGAATTCACCCCTCCACTTT
CDR3aa: CASSLNGGQGNSPLHF

d_gene: TRBD1
j_gene: TRBJ1-4
v_gene: TRBV7-9
abundance: -
CDR3nt: TGTGCCAGCAGCCCCGGACAGGCAACTAATGAAAAACTGTTTTTT
CDR3aa: CASSPGQATNEKLFF

d_gene: -
j_gene: TRBJ1-1
v_gene: TRBV5-1
abundance: -
CDR3nt: TGCGCCAGCAGCTGGCCCACAGCGCCCGGGGACACTGAAGCTTTCTTT
CDR3aa: CASSWPTAPGDTEAFF

d_gene: TRBD1
j_gene: TRBJ1-2
v_gene: TRBV6-5
abundance: -
CDR3nt: TGTGCCAGCAGTTATCACAGGGGGGACTATGGCTACACCTTC
CDR3aa: CASSYHRGDYGYTF

d_gene: -
j_gene: TRBJ1-6
v_gene: TRBV4-2
abundance: few
CDR3nt: TGTGCCAGCAGCCAAGAACTCAGGGACTCACCCCTCCACTTT
CDR3aa: CASSQELRDSPLHF

d_gene: -
j_gene: TRBJ1-1
v_gene: TRBV7-2
abundance: -
CDR3nt: TGTGCCAGCAGCTTGACAGGGAACACTGAAGCTTTCTTT
CDR3aa: CASSLTGNTEAFF

d_gene: -
j_gene: TRBJ2-2
v_gene: TRBV7-3
abundance: -
CDR3nt: TGTGCCAGCAGCTTAACCAGGGACACCGGGGAGCTGTTTTTT
CDR3aa: CASSLTRDTGELFF

d_gene: TRBD2
j_gene: TRBJ2-7
v_gene: TRBV11-2
abundance: -
CDR3nt: TGTGCCAGCAGCTTATTAGCGGGGGGGCCGGGGGAGCAGTACTTC
CDR3aa: CASSLLAGGPGEQYF

d_gene: -
j_gene: TRBJ2-3
v_gene: TRBV7-6
abundance: -
CDR3nt: TGTGCCAGCAGCTTTCGGCCCCGAGGAGATACGCAGTATTTT
CDR3aa: CASSFRPRGDTQYF

d_gene: -
j_gene: TRBJ2-1
v_gene: TRBV12-5
abundance: -
CDR3nt: TGTGCTAGTGGACCTATAGGGGGCAATGAGCAGTTCTTC
CDR3aa: CASGPIGGNEQFF

d_gene: -
j_gene: TRBJ1-6
v_gene: TRBV28
abundance: -
CDR3nt: TGTGCCAGCAGTTGGCGAACAGGGAGGATTAATTCACCCCTCCACTTT
CDR3aa: CASSWRTGRINSPLHF

d_gene: -
j_gene: TRBJ2-6
v_gene: TRBV27
abundance: -
CDR3nt: TGTGCCAGCACCAACCTCTGGGGTAGGGGCTCTGGGGCCAACGTCCTGACTTTC
CDR3aa: CASTNLWGRGSGANVLTF

d_gene: -
j_gene: TRBJ2-2
v_gene: TRBV5-5
abundance: -
CDR3nt: TGTGCCAGCAGCTTGATCCCCGACCTTCAAACCGGGGAGCTGTTTTTT
CDR3aa: CASSLIPDLQTGELFF

d_gene: -
j_gene: TRBJ2-7
v_gene: TRBV2
abundance: -
CDR3nt: TGTGCCAGCAGTGATATTGGACCGGTGGACTACGAGCAGTACTTC
CDR3aa: CASSDIGPVDYEQYF

d_gene: TRBD1
j_gene: TRBJ1-1
v_gene: TRBV15
abundance: -
CDR3nt: TGTGCCACCAGCAGACAGGGGGCGAACACTGAAGCTTTCTTT
CDR3aa: CATSRQGANTEAFF

d_gene: -
j_gene: TRBJ2-1
v_gene: TRBV7-3
abundance: -
CDR3nt: TGTGCCAGCAGCTTAATCCCCAACGGTGAGCAGTTCTTC
CDR3aa: CASSLIPNGEQFF

d_gene: -
j_gene: TRBJ2-5
v_gene: TRBV5-7
abundance: -
CDR3nt: TGTGCCAGCAGCTTCATGAGGGTTGAGGAGACCCAGTACTTC
CDR3aa: CASSFMRVEETQYF

d_gene: -
j_gene: TRBJ2-2
v_gene: TRBV28
abundance: -
CDR3nt: TGTGCCAGCAGTTTGCGGAGGAGGGGAGGAGGCACCGGGGAGCTGTTTTTT
CDR3aa: CASSLRRRGGGTGELFF

d_gene: -
j_gene: TRBJ1-6
v_gene: TRBV7-2
abundance: few
CDR3nt: TGTGCCAGCAGCGCCGGGACACTATTATCACCCCTCCACTTT
CDR3aa: CASSAGTLLSPLHF

d_gene: TRBD2
j_gene: TRBJ2-3
v_gene: TRBV27
abundance: -
CDR3nt: TGTGCCAGCAGTCCGCGACTAGCGGGGGGGACAGATACGCAGTATTTT
CDR3aa: CASSPRLAGGTDTQYF

d_gene: -
j_gene: TRBJ1-2
v_gene: TRBV19
abundance: few
CDR3nt: TGTGCCAGTAGTACTCCAGAATCTAACTATGGCTACACCTTC
CDR3aa: CASSTPESNYGYTF

d_gene: -
j_gene: TRBJ1-5
v_gene: TRBV5-1
abundance: -
CDR3nt: TGCGCCAGCAGCCTAGGGTTCAATCAGCCCCAGCATTTT
CDR3aa: CASSLGFNQPQHF

d_gene: -
j_gene: TRBJ1-2
v_gene: TRBV7-9
abundance: -
CDR3nt: TGTGCCAGCAGCTTAACGGGGTCGCAGAACTATGGCTACACCTTC
CDR3aa: CASSLTGSQNYGYTF

d_gene: -
j_gene: TRBJ1-5
v_gene: TRBV13
abundance: -
CDR3nt: TGTGCCAGCAGCGGCCCCGGACAGAGCAATCAGCCCCAGCATTTT
CDR3aa: CASSGPGQSNQPQHF

d_gene: -
j_gene: TRBJ2-7
v_gene: TRBV18
abundance: -
CDR3nt: TGTGCCAGCTCACCACCGGAGAGATACGAGCAGTACTTC
CDR3aa: CASSPPERYEQYF

d_gene: TRBD2
j_gene: TRBJ2-2
v_gene: TRBV5-1
abundance: -
CDR3nt: TGCGCCAGCAGCTTTGCGGGGGGGACAGCGAACACCGGGGAGCTGTTTTTT
CDR3aa: CASSFAGGTANTGELFF

d_gene: -
j_gene: TRBJ1-5
v_gene: TRBV15
abundance: -
CDR3nt: TGTGCCACCTCCACGTGGGGCAGCAATCAGCCCCAGCATTTT
CDR3aa: CATSTWGSNQPQHF

d_gene: -
j_gene: TRBJ2-1
v_gene: TRBV11-2
abundance: -
CDR3nt: TGTGCCAGCCAAACGCGGGGCAGCTCCTACAATGAGCAGTTCTTC
CDR3aa: CASQTRGSSYNEQFF

d_gene: -
j_gene: TRBJ2-7
v_gene: TRBV7-8
abundance: -
CDR3nt: TGTGCCAGCAGCTTAGCAATACAACCCTACGAGCAGTACTTC
CDR3aa: CASSLAIQPYEQYF

d_gene: TRBD1
j_gene: TRBJ1-4
v_gene: TRBV19
abundance: -
CDR3nt: TGTGCCAGTAGTACCCTGGACAGGCAGAATGAAAAACTGTTTTTT
CDR3aa: CASSTLDRQNEKLFF

d_gene: -
j_gene: TRBJ1-5
v_gene: TRBV19
abundance: -
CDR3nt: TGTGCCAGTAAGGCAGGGGCTAACCAGCCCCAGCATTTT
CDR3aa: CASKAGANQPQHF

d_gene: TRBD2
j_gene: TRBJ2-1
v_gene: TRBV7-2
abundance: -
CDR3nt: TGTGCCAGCAGCTTAGCGCTAACTAGCGGGGGGGCCTACAATGAGCAGTTCTTC
CDR3aa: CASSLALTSGGAYNEQFF

d_gene: TRBD1
j_gene: TRBJ2-1
v_gene: TRBV29-1
abundance: -
CDR3nt: TGCAGCGTTCGCCGGGACAGGGGGAATGAGCAGTTCTTC
CDR3aa: CSVRRDRGNEQFF

d_gene: -
j_gene: TRBJ2-3
v_gene: TRBV27
abundance: few
CDR3nt: TGTGCCAGCAGCTTATGGCCTAGCGGCACAGATACGCAGTATTTT
CDR3aa: CASSLWPSGTDTQYF